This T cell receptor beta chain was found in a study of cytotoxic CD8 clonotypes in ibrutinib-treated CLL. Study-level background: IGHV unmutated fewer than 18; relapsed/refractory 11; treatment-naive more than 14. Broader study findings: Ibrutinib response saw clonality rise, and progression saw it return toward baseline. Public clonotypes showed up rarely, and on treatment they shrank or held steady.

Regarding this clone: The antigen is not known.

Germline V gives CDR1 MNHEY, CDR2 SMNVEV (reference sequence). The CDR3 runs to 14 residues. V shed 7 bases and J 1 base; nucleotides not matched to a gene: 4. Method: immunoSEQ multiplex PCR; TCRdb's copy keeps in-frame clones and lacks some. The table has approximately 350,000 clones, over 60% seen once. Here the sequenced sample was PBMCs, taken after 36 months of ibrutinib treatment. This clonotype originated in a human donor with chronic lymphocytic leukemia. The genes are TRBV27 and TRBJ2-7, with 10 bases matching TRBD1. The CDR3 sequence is CASKQGQGSYEQYF. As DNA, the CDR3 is TGTGCCAGCAAACAGGGACAGGGGTCCTACGAGCAGTACTTC.